The table lists the clone carrying this TCR beta chain with a few counts. What it binds is unknown. The CDR3 runs to 14 residues. V lost 3 bases and J lost 5, with 13 bases in between. Germline-derived CDR1 and CDR2 are SGHTA and FQGNSA. The data were taken from a study of OX40 agonist ivuxolimab in advanced cancers. Study context: A mean age of around 60 years, range roughly 23 to 85, was recorded, and about 83% were male.

The table came from immunoSEQ multiplex PCR; TCRdb's copy has only in-frame clones and leaves some out. This table holds 70,000 or so clones, roughly 89% found once. Study-wide results and caveats: Some nonresponders likewise displayed low normalized T-cell clonal expansion.

The V gene is TRBV7-2, the J gene TRBJ1-2; D is unclear. The TCR sequence derives from an adult with an advanced solid tumor such as melanoma, head and neck, liver or kidney cancer. The specimen was CD4+ or CD8+ T cells sorted from blood, collected in a trial of the OX40 agonist ivuxolimab. The CDR3 loop is CASSFAERFYGYTF. CDR3 in DNA: TGTGCCAGCAGCTTTGCCGAGAGATTTTATGGCTACACCTTC.